This T cell receptor (beta chain) was obtained from a study of cytomegalovirus exposure and HLA in healthy donors. Study-wide results and caveats: A later analysis linked a missense variant in DCLRE1C to the trimming of TCR beta V and J genes. By HLA locus, TCR association rates varied in a later analysis, with DRB1 showing the most and HLA-C the fewest. Researchers catalogued 150 or so TCR beta chains as cytomegalovirus-associated. Fewer N-insertions than the roughly 670-donor mean were reportedly shown by an Asian-associated ancestry cluster in a later analysis.

PCR was performed using 60 Vbeta and 13 Jbeta primers. Sequencing was performed with immunoSEQ multiplex PCR; in TCRdb, only in-frame clones are kept and a portion is missing. The sample carries about 200,000 clones, around 78% recorded once. Unmatched junction bases numbered 14, after V lost 6 bases and J lost 6 bases. Germline loops: CDR1 SGHRS, CDR2 YFSETQ. This CDR3 is built from 16 residues. Regarding this clone: Its antigen is unknown.

The sequencing input was PBMCs. The origin of this receptor is a man younger than 45 in good health and CMV-seronegative. The rearrangement uses TRBV5-1 and TRBJ2-7; TRBD1 matches 11 bases. CDR3 sequence reads: CASTPRGGTGGREQYF. The DNA of the CDR3 is TGCGCCAGCACCCCCAGGGGGGGGACAGGGGGTCGCGAGCAGTACTTC.